The clone carrying this T cell receptor beta chain was picked up a small number of times. This sample was taken from a study of T-cell reconstitution after alpha-beta-depleted transplantation in children. Unique molecular identifiers tagged the TCRbeta library. MiXCR, run by TCRdb on the PCR reads, gives a single entry per CDR3 protein. The table records some 500,000 distinct CDR3 sequences, about 18% of them present only once. V dropped 5 bases and J dropped 8; count of bases not matched to a gene: 8. This CDR3 comprises 13 residues. The germline V gene has CDR1 SEHNR and CDR2 FQNEAQ (reference sequence).

The chain combines TRBV7-9 with TRBJ1-2, with 7 bases matching TRBD1. The receptor was derived from a human donor who donated a stem cell graft to a child with acute lymphoblastic leukemia. The sample consisted of PBMCs from the stem cell graft donor, taken from the stem cell graft. The CDR3 coding sequence is TGTGCCAGCAGCCCCGACAGGGTGGGGGGCTACACCTTC. Translating gives CASSPDRVGGYTF.